The rows below give T cell receptor beta chains drawn from one sample of a study of naive and memory T cell subsets. TCRdb used MiXCR to reprocess the 5' RACE reads, holding one entry per CDR3 protein. The data show 55,000 to 65,000 distinct CDR3 sequences, 8% seen once. These receptors were obtained from a female donor in good health. Each CDR3 is given with its conserved first and last residue. Each record gives: clone size, V gene, CDR3 length, D gene, J gene, CDR3 protein, CDR3 DNA. D genes are given only for firm matches. The size field is filled for only some rows; it gives once, few, many or a size class.

size: -; V: TRBV25-1; length: 15; D: -; J: TRBJ1-5; CDR3: CASRVTGRGSQPQHF; DNA: TGTGCCAGCAGAGTAACTGGGAGGGGAAGTCAGCCCCAGCATTTT
size: -; V: TRBV7-2; length: 15; D: TRBD2; J: TRBJ2-2; CDR3: CASSLSWGGTGELFF; DNA: TGTGCCAGCAGCTTAAGTTGGGGGGGCACCGGGGAGCTGTTTTTT
size: many; V: TRBV28; length: 15; D: -; J: TRBJ1-6; CDR3: CASRSGSSYNSPLHF; DNA: TGTGCCAGCAGGTCAGGGTCCTCCTATAATTCACCCCTCCACTTT
size: few; V: TRBV6-1; length: 16; D: -; J: TRBJ1-5; CDR3: CASFGGAALQGQPQHF; DNA: TGTGCCAGCTTTGGGGGGGCAGCCCTTCAGGGTCAGCCCCAGCATTTT
size: few; V: TRBV19; length: 16; D: -; J: TRBJ2-5; CDR3: CASSAMGQGWKETQYF; DNA: TGTGCCAGTAGCGCGATGGGGCAGGGTTGGAAAGAGACCCAGTACTTC
size: -; V: TRBV9; length: 14; D: -; J: TRBJ1-2; CDR3: CASSVTPKDYGYTF; DNA: TGTGCCAGCAGCGTAACACCCAAGGACTATGGCTACACCTTC
size: few; V: TRBV29-1; length: 13; D: TRBD2; J: TRBJ2-3; CDR3: CSSSGGVTDTQYF; DNA: TGCAGCTCAAGCGGGGGGGTCACAGATACGCAGTATTTT
size: many; V: TRBV20-1; length: 14; D: -; J: TRBJ1-5; CDR3: CSARHRGSNQPQHF; DNA: TGCAGTGCTAGACACCGCGGGTCCAATCAGCCCCAGCATTTT
size: few; V: TRBV4-1; length: 17; D: -; J: TRBJ2-2; CDR3: CASSQVGTGPNTGELFF; DNA: TGCGCCAGCAGCCAAGTTGGTACAGGCCCGAACACCGGGGAGCTGTTTTTT
size: -; V: TRBV27; length: 18; D: TRBD2; J: TRBJ2-3; CDR3: CASSPGPPSGGHTDTQYF; DNA: TGTGCCAGCAGTCCCGGCCCCCCTAGCGGGGGGCACACAGATACGCAGTATTTT
size: few; V: TRBV12-3/TRBV12-4; length: 13; D: TRBD1; J: TRBJ1-5; CDR3: CASSQGASQPQHF; DNA: TGTGCCAGCAGTCAGGGGGCGAGTCAGCCCCAGCATTTT
size: many; V: TRBV12-3/TRBV12-4; length: 13; D: TRBD1; J: TRBJ1-5; CDR3: CASSGTGAQPQHF; DNA: TGTGCCAGCAGCGGGACAGGGGCTCAGCCCCAGCATTTT
size: -; V: TRBV9; length: 18; D: -; J: TRBJ2-4; CDR3: CASSGGAGFSESKNIQYF; DNA: TGTGCCAGCAGCGGGGGGGCAGGGTTTTCGGAGTCCAAAAACATTCAGTACTTC
size: few; V: TRBV4-1; length: 16; D: -; J: TRBJ2-3; CDR3: CASSQDSGGPSDTQYF; DNA: TGCGCCAGCAGCCAGGACTCCGGGGGGCCTTCAGATACGCAGTATTTT
size: -; V: TRBV27; length: 16; D: -; J: TRBJ2-1; CDR3: CASSLMNDRRNNEQFF; DNA: TGTGCCAGCAGTTTAATGAACGATCGCCGGAACAATGAGCAGTTCTTC
size: many; V: TRBV12-3/TRBV12-4; length: 12; D: TRBD1; J: TRBJ2-4; CDR3: CASSLDRGIQYF; DNA: TGTGCCAGCAGTTTAGACAGGGGCATTCAGTACTTC